This passage covers 5 T cell receptor beta chains from one sample sequenced in a study of control samples from healthy donors and cancer patients. The assay was immunoSEQ multiplex PCR, and TCRdb's table has in-frame clones only and misses some. The repertoire consists of fewer than 15,000 clones, with approximately 77% occurring once and the leading ten covering less than 10%. Source material: formalin-fixed, paraffin-embedded tissue. Receptors originate from a male donor with melanoma.

In DNA, the CDR3 is TGTGCCAGCAGCTTGACTAGCGGGGGAGTTAACACCGGGGAGCTGTTTTTT. This sequence encodes CASSLTSGGVNTGELFF. The J gene is TRBJ2-2, the V gene TRBV11-2, with 12 bases matching TRBD2. The germline gives CDR1 SGHAT, CDR2 FQNNGV. The length of the CDR3 is 17 residues. J lost 2 bases, V lost 3 bases, and 4 bases had no gene match.

This sequence joins TRBV18 and TRBJ1-5; no reliable D call. Germline CDR1 KGHSH, CDR2 LQKENI. CDR3 length equals 17 residues. The V end lost 3 bases, the J end lost 1 base, and 16 bases lay between the germline ends. CDR3 nucleotide sequence: TGTGCCAGCTCACCGCCGGGGAGGTTCGGGAGCAATCAGCCCCAGCATTTT. This encodes CASSPPGRFGSNQPQHF.

This chain links TRBV7-9 with TRBJ2-2, with D hard to call. CDR1 and CDR2 (germline): SEHNR, FQNEAQ (reference sequence). Trimming took off 1 base at V and 6 bases at J, with 6 bases between the two ends. This CDR3 region has 13 residues. This CDR3 is CASSLGWSGELFF. For the CDR3, the DNA is TGTGCCAGCAGCTTAGGGTGGTCCGGGGAGCTGTTTTTT.

The rearrangement joins TRBV4-3 to TRBJ1-2, with 9 bases fitting TRBD1. The ends lost 0 bases at V and 3 bases at J; junction bases unmatched: 2. The germline V gene has CDR1 LGHNA and CDR2 YSLEER. CDR3 length equals 15 residues. DNA for the CDR3: TGCGCCAGCAGCCAAGATAGGGACAGGGACTATGGCTACACCTTC. Translation: CASSQDRDRDYGYTF.

The genes are TRBV4-3 and TRBJ2-2, with D perhaps TRBD2 (6 bases). From germline, CDR1 is LGHNA and CDR2 YSLEER. Trimming took off 0 bases at V and 7 bases at J, with 18 bases between the two ends. The CDR3 length is 17 residues. The CDR3 region has the DNA TGCGCCAGCAGCCAAGATCCCCCCAGCAGGCGGGGCGGGGAGCTGTTTTTT. Amino acid sequence: CASSQDPPSRRGGELFF.